This TCR beta chain came from a study of cytomegalovirus exposure and HLA in healthy donors. Across the whole study: A subsequent analysis stated that the 120 or so validation repertoires were run on the same platform as the approximately 610 first-cohort repertoires. Study results and caveats: Most TCRs appeared rarely, but some public TCRs recurred in many donors. Cytomegalovirus status, reportedly, was diagnosed with high specificity and sensitivity by the classifier.

Profiling relied on immunoSEQ multiplex PCR, and the TCRdb table lists in-frame clones only, not all of them. The sample includes over 200,000 clones, around 89% of them seen just once. While the first cohort had some 700 subjects, the donors belonged to the separate validation cohort of over a hundred subjects. Only a few counts were recorded for this clone. What it binds is unknown. The CDR3 runs 15 residues. The V end lost 4 bases, the J end lost 4 bases, and 14 bases lay between the germline ends. Germline V CDR1 and CDR2: SNHLY, FYNNEI. V usage is TRBV2 and J usage is TRBJ1-5; TRBD1 is a possible D gene (6 bases). This clonotype was sampled from a woman younger than 30 in good health and CMV-seronegative. Sequenced input: PBMCs. The CDR3 sequence is CASSGVDSPNQPQHF. The CDR3, as DNA: TGTGCCAGCAGTGGGGTGGACAGCCCTAATCAGCCCCAGCATTTT.